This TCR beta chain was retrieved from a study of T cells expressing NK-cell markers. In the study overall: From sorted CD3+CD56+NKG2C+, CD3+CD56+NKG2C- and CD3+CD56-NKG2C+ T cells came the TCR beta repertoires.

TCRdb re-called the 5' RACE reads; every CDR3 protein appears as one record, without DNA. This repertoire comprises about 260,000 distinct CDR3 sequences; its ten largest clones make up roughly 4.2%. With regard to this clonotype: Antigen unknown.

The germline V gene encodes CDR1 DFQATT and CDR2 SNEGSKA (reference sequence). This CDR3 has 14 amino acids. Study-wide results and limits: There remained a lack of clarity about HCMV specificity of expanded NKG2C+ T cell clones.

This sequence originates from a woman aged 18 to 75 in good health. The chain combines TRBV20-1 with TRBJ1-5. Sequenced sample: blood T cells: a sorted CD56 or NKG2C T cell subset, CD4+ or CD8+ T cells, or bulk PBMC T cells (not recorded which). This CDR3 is CSASPKVVNQPQHF.